This T cell receptor (beta chain) emerged from a study of blood T cell repertoires in COVID-19 (TCRdb year 2020). About the investigation overall: The collaborator samples originated in the United States, Italy and Spain and spanned the acute and convalescent phases of COVID-19. Subjects who had been exposed to COVID-19, were actively infected with it, or had recovered from it provided the deeply sampled blood TCRbeta repertoires that made up the dataset. Where HLA class I and class II types were available, the types were taken from metadata supplied by the sample provider, not from assay-based typing. A freely available public database, intended as a resource for researchers studying the immune response to SARS-CoV-2, is where the repertoires were released. The material from the prospective study consisted of cDNA or gDNA derived from T cells, B-cell-depleted T cells, or PBMCs. Samples came from the ongoing ImmuneRACE study (first 160 participants) plus 1,254 subjects from 6 global collaborators. Sample metadata almost always included a de-identified subject ID, COVID-19 status, age in years and sex. On the study overall, not on this receptor specifically: Clinical and demographic metadata were provided uncurated, with the amount varying by source and participant.

The immunoSEQ Assay, a bias-controlled multiplex PCR, was used to amplify TCRbeta CDR3 regions from genomic DNA. Per the source publication's procedure: Within the assay, amplification of reference gene primers was used to estimate how many nucleated cells each sample contained. To quantify the absolute abundance of each unique TCRbeta CDR3 rearrangement, sequence reads were collapsed and filtered. For each sample, productive Simpson clonality was calculated by taking the square root of Simpson's diversity index across productive rearrangements. The table was pulled from immuneACCESS by TCRdb, which kept in-frame rearrangements only. Such tables lose some clones; where checked, under half of the loss comes from unresolved V genes, and the rest has no known cause. V and J calls and clone size are as listed in that table; D and trimming were resolved from the DNA. The sample records under 200,000 clones, about nine tenths of which are singletons. In total, the top ten clones hold about 2.3% of the sample.

Each collaborating institution followed its own protocols to collect whole blood in K2EDTA tubes. For TCRbeta analysis, collaborators shipped samples as frozen whole blood, isolated PBMCs, or DNA extracted from either of those sample types. About this clone itself: Its antigen target is currently unknown. Within one base of it there is no much larger clone, and no base qualities were kept.

From the cysteine through the phenylalanine, the CDR3 covers 12 amino acids. CDR3 DNA only is kept here, 36 bases in frame from base 1. As encoded in the germline V gene (reference sequence), CDR1 is GTSNPN while CDR2 is SVGIG. Trimming takes 5 bases off V and 5 bases off J; junction bases not matched to a gene: 3. The clonotype originates from a young man with acute or convalescent COVID-19. Sequenced sample: peripheral blood. The rearranged segments are TRBV30 and TRBJ2-7; 10 central nucleotides agree with TRBD1. The CDR3 has the sequence CAWGDRGHEQYF. The DNA sequence is given as TGTGCCTGGGGGGACAGGGGACACGAGCAGTACTTC.